One sample yielded the 18 T cell receptor beta chains listed below, sequenced in a study of shared clonotypes between healthy human individuals. Sequencing was performed with immunoSEQ multiplex PCR; in TCRdb, only in-frame clones are kept and a portion is missing. The sample includes some 2.1 million clones, roughly 95% of them seen just once. The specimen sequenced was naive CD4+ T cells sorted from blood. The subset was: CD45RA+ positively selected. All receptors derive from a man between 18 and 29 years old in good health.

Only one count was recorded for this clone. The chain has TRBV5-5 and TRBJ1-2; no clear D. The germline V and J ends were trimmed by 0 bases and 4 bases, with 16 bases remaining between them. CDR3 length equals 16 residues. CDR1 is SGHKS, CDR2 YYEKEE, per germline (reference sequence). CDR3 bases: TGTGCCAGCAGCTTGGTTTGGCGGGGTGGGCCCTATGGCTACACCTTC. This encodes CASSLVWRGGPYGYTF.

CDR3 amino acids: CASSQAVGLNTEAFF. Here the CDR3 DNA reads TGTGCCAGCAGCCAAGCTGTAGGGCTGAACACTGAAGCTTTCTTT. The chain links TRBV4-2 to TRBJ1-1; D gene unclear. V was pared by 1 base and J by 0 bases, with 9 bases between. Germline CDR1 is LGHNA and CDR2 is YNFKEQ. The CDR3 consists of 15 residues.

CDR3 amino acids: CASSSADGDEKLFF. In nucleotides, the CDR3 is TGTGCCAGTAGTTCCGCCGACGGGGATGAAAAACTGTTTTTT. V and J are TRBV19 and TRBJ1-4; D not resolved. This CDR3 is 14 amino acids long. Trimming pared 5 bases from V and 6 bases from J, leaving 13 bases between. Germline loops: CDR1 LNHDA, CDR2 SQIVND (reference sequence).

This chain uses TRBV7-2 with TRBJ1-4, with 9 bases fitting TRBD1. With 6 bases clipped from V and 7 bases from J, the junction kept 9 bases outside the gene matches. Germline-derived CDR1 and CDR2 are SGHTA and FQGNSA. The CDR3 spans 15 residues. The CDR3 coding sequence is TGTGCCAGCAGTTCTCCGGGACAGGGATTTGAAAAACTGTTTTTT. The encoded protein is CASSSPGQGFEKLFF.

Comment on this clone: Other nucleotide sequences from this sample produce the same CDR3. V gene TRBV30 combines with J gene TRBJ1-1, with a weak D call TRBD1 (6 bases). Germline lookup yields CDR1 GTSNPN and CDR2 SVGIG (reference sequence). The V end was cut by 5 bases, the J end by 0 bases, with 7 bases between. The CDR3 is 12 residues long. Here the CDR3 DNA reads TGTGCCTGGGGACAGATGAACACTGAAGCTTTCTTT. Its translation: CAWGQMNTEAFF.

This clone was seen a single time. J is TRBJ2-2 and V is TRBV6-5; TRBD2 agrees at 7 bases. The germline V gene encodes CDR1 MNHEY and CDR2 SVGAGI. The CDR3 contains 15 residues. V shed 6 bases, J shed 3 bases, and the junction held 7 bases outside the gene matches. The chain's CDR3 is CASSELAVDTGELFF. DNA for the CDR3: TGTGCCAGCAGCGAGCTAGCGGTTGACACCGGGGAGCTGTTTTTT.

The chain employs TRBV7-9 and TRBJ1-6; D is possibly TRBD1 (5 bases). This CDR3 contains 18 residues. Trimming took 4 bases from V and 0 from J, leaving 16 bases between them. Germline-derived CDR1 and CDR2 are SEHNR and FQNEAQ (reference sequence). This CDR3 reads CASSYSGTASSYNSPLHF. The CDR3 DNA follows: TGTGCCAGCAGCTATTCCGGGACGGCGAGCTCCTATAATTCACCCCTCCACTTT.

The rearrangement joins TRBV19 to TRBJ2-7, with a weak D call TRBD2 (5 bases). V gave up 5 bases and J gave up 1 base, with 15 bases separating them. CDR1 and CDR2 from the germline V gene are LNHDA and SQIVND (reference sequence). The CDR3 is 15 amino acids. The CDR3 sequence is CASSSHFRGSYEQYF. The CDR3 DNA reads TGTGCCAGTAGTTCACACTTTCGGGGATCCTACGAGCAGTACTTC.

This chain uses TRBV7-6 with TRBJ2-5; weak D call: TRBD2 (5 bases). In germline, CDR1 is SGHVS, CDR2 FNYEAQ. V lost 5 bases, J lost 1 base, and 11 bases lay in between. This CDR3 contains 14 residues. CDR3 sequence reads: CASSPSGLQETQYF. DNA for the CDR3: TGTGCCAGCAGCCCAAGCGGCCTCCAAGAGACCCAGTACTTC.

This chain uses TRBV28 with TRBJ2-3; 9 bases fit TRBD1. The germline V gene has CDR1 MDHEN and CDR2 SYDVKM. This CDR3 has 16 residues. The V and J ends lost 5 bases and 6 bases, in that order; junction bases with no gene match: 12. CDR3 loop: CASSPDRGNYRDTQYF. CDR3 nucleotides: TGTGCCAGCAGTCCCGACAGGGGGAATTACCGGGATACGCAGTATTTT.

This chain connects TRBV18 to TRBJ2-1; 10 bases align to TRBD1. Germline values: CDR1 KGHSH, CDR2 LQKENI. With V trimmed by 3 bases and J by 7 bases, 6 bases remained unmatched. The CDR3 length is 15 residues. CDR3: CASSPRQGARNEQFF. CDR3 sequence (DNA): TGTGCCAGCTCACCCAGACAGGGGGCTAGGAATGAGCAGTTCTTC.

This chain connects TRBV2 to TRBJ1-1; possible D gene TRBD1, 6 bases. The CDR3 consists of 11 residues. V was shortened by 11 bases and J by 5 bases, with 12 bases between the two germline ends. Looked up from germline, CDR1 is SNHLY and CDR2 is FYNNEI. The CDR3 region has the DNA TGTGCCTCGGGGGCCTTTACTGAAGCTTTCTTT. As protein: CASGAFTEAFF. Looking up the rest from reference TRBV2 and TRBJ1-1 gives the full variable domain: EPEVTQTPSHQVTQMGQEVILRCVPISNHLYFYWYRQILGQKVEFLVSFYNNEISEKSEIFDDQFSVERPDGSNFTLKIRSTKLEDSAMYFCASGAFTEAFFGQGTRLTVV.

Only one count was recorded for this clone. The CDR3 is CASSLVTSGNLAKNIQYF. The DNA for the CDR3 is TGTGCCAGCAGCTTAGTGACTAGCGGGAATCTAGCCAAAAACATTCAGTACTTC. The chain links TRBV7-2 to TRBJ2-4; 11 nucleotides match TRBD2. The germline gives CDR1 SGHTA, CDR2 FQGNSA. The CDR3 extends over 18 amino acids. The J segment lost 0 bases and the V segment lost 1 base, leaving 5 bases of the junction unmatched.

This clone was seen a single time. This sequence joins TRBV30 and TRBJ1-4; D possibly corresponds to TRBD1 (5 bases). The CDR3 extends over 14 amino acids. Per the germline V gene, CDR1 is GTSNPN and CDR2 is SVGIG (reference sequence). Trimming left V 2 bases short and J 2 bases short, with 9 bases between. CDR3: CAWSRGSTNEKLFF. The CDR3 DNA reads as TGTGCCTGGAGTAGGGGTTCGACTAATGAAAAACTGTTTTTT.

This chain connects TRBV11-2 to TRBJ2-2; D not certain. Germline CDR1 SGHAT, CDR2 FQNNGV. The V gene lost 5 bases and the J gene lost 4 bases, with 23 bases spanning the gap. The CDR3 covers 18 residues. The CDR3 nucleotides are TGTGCCAGCAGCCAAGATCGGTGGCGTAGCCGAACCACCGGGGAGCTGTTTTTT. It yields the protein CASSQDRWRSRTTGELFF.

In this sample, this clone turned up many times. V is TRBV28 and J is TRBJ1-2, with TRBD1 as a possible D gene (5 bases). V gave up 7 bases and J gave up 0 bases, with 9 bases separating them. Germline V CDR1 and CDR2: MDHEN, SYDVKM. The CDR3 totals 13 residues. The CDR3 DNA reads as TGTGCCAGCAACCGGGGCTCTAACTATGGCTACACCTTC. Its translation: CASNRGSNYGYTF.

The V call is TRBV4-3, the J call TRBJ1-5; D is unclear. The germline V and J ends were trimmed by 5 bases and 6 bases, with 14 bases remaining between them. This CDR3 has 14 residues. Germline V gene lookup returns CDR1 LGHNA and CDR2 YSLEER. As DNA, the CDR3 is TGCGCCAGCAGCTCCCAGGAGGGAGGTCAGCCCCAGCATTTT. Its translation: CASSSQEGGQPQHF.

This sequence joins TRBV7-9 and TRBJ1-2; no firm D call. V was clipped by 1 base and J by 8 bases, with 14 bases between them. The CDR3 extends over 14 amino acids. CDR1 is SEHNR and CDR2 is FQNEAQ in the germline V gene (reference sequence). CDR3 region: CASSLDSGLGGYTF. CDR3 sequence (DNA): TGTGCCAGCAGCTTAGACTCGGGGTTGGGAGGCTACACCTTC.